This T cell receptor (beta chain) was documented in a study of PD-L1 blockade in urothelial cancer. Repertoires were generated with immunoSEQ multiplex PCR, while TCRdb's copy carries only in-frame clones and drops some. Counted here are roughly 120,000 clones, around 89% occurring once; the ten biggest clones make up more than 1.5%. The V gene's germline CDR1 is LNHDA and CDR2 SQIVND (reference sequence). This CDR3 spans 13 amino acids. J gave up 6 bases and V 5 bases, and 5 bases lay outside the gene matches. Time point described: peripheral blood 6 weeks after treatment start. The TCR originated in a man aged 55 to 69 with urothelial cancer. This specimen was PBMCs, taken around atezolizumab (anti-PD-L1) treatment. The V and J genes are TRBV19 and TRBJ2-7, with 9 bases identical to TRBD1. The DNA for the CDR3 is TGTGCCAGTAGTTCTACAGGGGGCCGCGAGCAGTACTTC. Its translation is CASSSTGGREQYF.